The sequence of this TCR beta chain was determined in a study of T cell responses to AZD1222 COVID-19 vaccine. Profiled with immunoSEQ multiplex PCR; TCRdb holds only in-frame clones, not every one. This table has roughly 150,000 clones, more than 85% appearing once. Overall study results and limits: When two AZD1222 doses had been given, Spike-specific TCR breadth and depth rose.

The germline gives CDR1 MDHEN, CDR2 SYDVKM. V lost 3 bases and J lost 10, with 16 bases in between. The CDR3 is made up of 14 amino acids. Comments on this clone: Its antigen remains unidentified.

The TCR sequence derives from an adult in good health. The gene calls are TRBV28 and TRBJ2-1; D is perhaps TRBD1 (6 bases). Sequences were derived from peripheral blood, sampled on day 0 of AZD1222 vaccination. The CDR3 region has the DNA TGTGCCAGCAGTTTCTTTAGTGGGGGCAGGGAGCAGTTCTTC. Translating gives CASSFFSGGREQFF. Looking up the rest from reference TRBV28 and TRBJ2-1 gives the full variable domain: DVKVTQSSRYLVKRTGEKVFLECVQDMDHENMFWYRQDPGLGLRLIYFSYDVKMKEKGDIPEGYSVSREKKERFSLILESASTNQTSMYLCASSFFSGGREQFFGPGTRLTVL.